These T cell receptor beta chains were read from a single sample in a study of blood T cell repertoires in COVID-19. TCRdb's table, derived via immunoSEQ multiplex PCR, lists solely in-frame clones and lacks some. Among around 310,000 clones listed, around 90% were seen once. Sequenced sample: peripheral blood. These receptors came from a woman in her 30s with COVID-19, enrolled during active disease. Both conserved end residues are part of each CDR3. The D gene is left open where the match is weak. Size is stated for part of the rows, as once, few or many counts, or as a class when the clone is expanded.

DNA | CDR3 | D | V | size | J
TGTGCCAGCAGTTGGACAGGGGGCGGTGGGAATGAGCAGTTCTTC | CASSWTGGGGNEQFF | TRBD1 | TRBV27 | few | TRBJ2-1
TGTGCCAGCAGCACCACAAGGACAGGGTTGGATGAGCAGTTCTTC | CASSTTRTGLDEQFF | TRBD1 | TRBV7-9 | - | TRBJ2-1
TGTGCCAGCAGCCCGCTCGCGGGGACCGGGGAGCTGTTTTTT | CASSPLAGTGELFF | - | TRBV11-2 | - | TRBJ2-2
TGTGCAAGTCGCTTAAAAGTATGTGTTAGACAGGGGGCCGGTGAAGCTTTCTTT | CASRLKVCVRQGAGEAFF | - | TRBV12-2 | - | TRBJ1-1
TGTGCCAGCAGCACCCTAACGCTGCCAGGGTGGGGTAATTCACCCCTCCACTTT | CASSTLTLPGWGNSPLHF | - | TRBV21-1 | - | TRBJ1-6
TGTGCCAGCTCGCCAGACCGGGACAGGGGGAACACTGAAGCTTTCTTT | CASSPDRDRGNTEAFF | TRBD1 | TRBV18 | - | TRBJ1-1
TGTGCCAGCAACAAGGGACTAGCGTTTACAGATACGCAGTATTTT | CASNKGLAFTDTQYF | TRBD2 | TRBV6-6 | once | TRBJ2-3
TGTGCCAGCTCACCGGAGAGAGAGACCCAGTACTTC | CASSPERETQYF | - | TRBV18 | - | TRBJ2-5
TGTGCCAGCAGCTTGCCGGGAGGGACTGAAGCTTTCTTT | CASSLPGGTEAFF | - | TRBV5-6 | - | TRBJ1-1
TGTGCCAGCACACGTCCGGACACAGGGACCACTGAAGCTTTCTTT | CASTRPDTGTTEAFF | - | TRBV5-4 | - | TRBJ1-1
TGTGCCAGCAGCCATACAGGATTAGGGCAAAAACTGTTTTTT | CASSHTGLGQKLFF | - | TRBV3-1/TRBV3-2 | - | TRBJ1-4
TGCGCCAGCAGTGAGTCTCGGGTGAACACCGGGGAGCTGTTTTTT | CASSESRVNTGELFF | - | TRBV10-1 | - | TRBJ2-2
TGTGCCAGCAGCGCCCCGGGACAGGGGGATGGTGAGCAGTTCTTC | CASSAPGQGDGEQFF | TRBD1 | TRBV28 | - | TRBJ2-1
TGTGCCAGCAGTCTCCAGGGGGCACATCGAGCAGATACGCAGTATTTT | CASSLQGAHRADTQYF | TRBD1 | TRBV27 | once | TRBJ2-3
TGTGCCTGGAGTGGAGGAAACTCCTTGTATCAGCCCCAGCATTTT | CAWSGGNSLYQPQHF | - | TRBV30 | few | TRBJ1-5
TGTGCCAGCGCCCATAGCGGGAGCGAGACCCAGTACTTC | CASAHSGSETQYF | TRBD2 | TRBV12-3/TRBV12-4 | - | TRBJ2-5
TGTGCCAGCAGTGATTCGGCGGGAGCGACGGATGAGCAGTTCTTC | CASSDSAGATDEQFF | TRBD2 | TRBV6-1 | few | TRBJ2-1
TGTGCCAGCAGTGGACAGTATAGCAATCAGCCCCAGCATTTT | CASSGQYSNQPQHF | - | TRBV2 | - | TRBJ1-5
TGTGCCAGCTCACCGGGACAGATCTATGGCTACACCTTC | CASSPGQIYGYTF | TRBD1 | TRBV18 | once | TRBJ1-2
TGTGCCAGCAGCTTAGGAGGGAGCTCCTACAATGAGCAGTTCTTC | CASSLGGSSYNEQFF | - | TRBV13 | - | TRBJ2-1
TGTGCCAGCAGTGAAAAGCTTGCGGGGATTTCGACCAAAAACATTCAGTACTTC | CASSEKLAGISTKNIQYF | - | TRBV2 | - | TRBJ2-4
TGTGCCATCAGTGAAGGGGTTGAGCAGTTCTTC | CAISEGVEQFF | - | TRBV10-3 | - | TRBJ2-1
TGTGCCAGCAGCTTAGGGGCAGGACTTGCAACTAATGAAAAACTGTTTTTT | CASSLGAGLATNEKLFF | - | TRBV7-9 | - | TRBJ1-4
TGTGCCAGCAGGGAGGTGAATGAGCAGTTCTTC | CASREVNEQFF | - | TRBV6-5 | - | TRBJ2-1
TGTGCCAGCAGCGTAGCTCAGGGGAGCACTGAAGCTTTCTTT | CASSVAQGSTEAFF | - | TRBV9 | - | TRBJ1-1
TGTGCCAGCACCCGTGTAGCAGCAGATACGCAGTATTTT | CASTRVAADTQYF | - | TRBV13 | - | TRBJ2-3
TGTGCCTGGAGTGTGGCGCTAACTAGCGGGTCTTACAATGAGCAGTTCTTC | CAWSVALTSGSYNEQFF | TRBD2 | TRBV30 | - | TRBJ2-1
TGTGCCAGTAGTATCGGGCGACAGCTATGGTTGATCTACGAGCAGTACTTC | CASSIGRQLWLIYEQYF | - | TRBV19 | - | TRBJ2-7
TGTGCTAGCAGCTTAACGGCGGGAGGAGCGGAGACCCAGTACTTC | CASSLTAGGAETQYF | TRBD2 | TRBV7-7 | - | TRBJ2-5
TGTGCCAGCAGCGTGGGACAGGGGGCACTTGAGCAGTACTTC | CASSVGQGALEQYF | TRBD1 | TRBV5-4 | - | TRBJ2-7
TGCGCCAGCAGCCAGGGCCCTGGAAACACCATATATTTT | CASSQGPGNTIYF | - | TRBV4-1 | - | TRBJ1-3
TGTGCCAGCAGCTATCCGGGACTAGCGGGAGGGGGGACCTACAATGAGCAGTTCTTC | CASSYPGLAGGGTYNEQFF | TRBD2 | TRBV5-4 | once | TRBJ2-1
TGTGCCAGCTCACGTACAGGGGTAACTGAAGCTTTCTTT | CASSRTGVTEAFF | TRBD1 | TRBV18 | - | TRBJ1-1
TGTGCCAGCTCACGCCGCGATCCCCAGACCCAGTACTTC | CASSRRDPQTQYF | - | TRBV18 | - | TRBJ2-5
TGTGCCAGTAGTAAGTGGACAGGGGGTATGAACACTGAAGCTTTCTTT | CASSKWTGGMNTEAFF | TRBD1 | TRBV19 | once | TRBJ1-1
TGTGCCAGCAGCTTACTAGCGAACACCGGGGAGCTGTTTTTT | CASSLLANTGELFF | - | TRBV14 | once | TRBJ2-2
TGCAGCGCCGGCGCCCTACGGGACAGGGAAGGCCGCGGCTACACCTTC | CSAGALRDREGRGYTF | TRBD1 | TRBV29-1 | few | TRBJ1-2
TGTGCCAGCAGTGAGGCCCGCACCGGGGAGCTGTTTTTT | CASSEARTGELFF | - | TRBV6-1 | - | TRBJ2-2
TGTGCCAGCACCCAAGGGGTCGGGACAGGTGGAAACACCATATATTTT | CASTQGVGTGGNTIYF | TRBD1 | TRBV2 | - | TRBJ1-3
TGTGCCAGCAGCCCCTCTATCGGGACAGCCCCCTACGAGCAGTACTTC | CASSPSIGTAPYEQYF | TRBD1 | TRBV7-8 | - | TRBJ2-7
TGCGCCAGCAGCTGGAAGACTAGCGGGAGGGTAGCCGGGGAGCTGTTTTTT | CASSWKTSGRVAGELFF | TRBD2 | TRBV5-1 | - | TRBJ2-2
TGTGCCAGTAGTATAGCGGGTCAGCTCGCAACTAATGAAAAACTGTTTTTT | CASSIAGQLATNEKLFF | - | TRBV19 | - | TRBJ1-4
TGTGCCAGCAGTGAATCCGGAGGGGATAATCAGCCCCAGCATTTT | CASSESGGDNQPQHF | - | TRBV6-1 | - | TRBJ1-5
TGCGCCAGCAGCCTCAACCCGGGACAGAATAATTCACCCCTCCACTTT | CASSLNPGQNNSPLHF | TRBD1 | TRBV4-1 | - | TRBJ1-6
TGTGCCAGCAGCTTGCTTGGAGTAATCCCTTTT | CASSLLGVIPF | - | TRBV7-6 | - | TRBJ1-1
TGTGCCAGCAGCCCCGAGACAGGTCATGGCTACACCTTC | CASSPETGHGYTF | - | TRBV6-6 | once | TRBJ1-2